This T cell receptor beta chain was identified during a study of CD8 T cells in acute hepatitis C reinfection. Sequenced by immunoSEQ multiplex PCR; TCRdb stores in-frame clones only, minus some. Seen here are about 38,000 clones, approximately 90% observed once, and the top ten hold roughly 0.46%. Time point: naive CD8 control sorted from an acute-time-point sample. What was sequenced was naive CD8+ T cells from PBMCs. The source of this sequence is a man aged 25 to 45 with chronic hepatitis C.

The CDR3 region has the DNA TGTGCCAGCAGTGATTTCCGGGACGGGGAGCAGTACTTC. It yields the protein CASSDFRDGEQYF. The chain joins TRBV6-1 to TRBJ2-7; D possibly uses TRBD1 or TRBD2 (5 bases each). Germline CDR1 is MNHNS and CDR2 is SASEGT. V was cut by 3 bases and J by 7 bases, with 13 bases left in between. The CDR3 extends over 13 amino acids.